A single sample is the source of the 7 T cell receptor beta chains below, sequenced in a study of control samples from healthy donors and cancer patients. Clones were sequenced by immunoSEQ multiplex PCR, and TCRdb holds only the in-frame ones, with some missing. The data contain some 120,000 clones, approximately 94% of them seen just once; the ten biggest clones take up less than 4%. Sequencing was carried out using blood. The receptor source for this set is a man between 25 and 39 years old in good health.

To note about this clone: At one end the junction does not follow the germline gene, possibly because of a read error. This CDR3 is CASSPVRIGGVGRGYTF. The CDR3, as DNA: TGTGCTAGCAGTCCGGTTCGAATTGGCGGGGTAGGTCGTGGCTACACCTTC. The V gene is TRBV7-7, the J gene TRBJ1-2; D is uncertain. Per the germline V gene, CDR1 is SSHAT and CDR2 is FNYEAQ (reference sequence). CDR3 length equals 17 residues.

The gene calls are TRBV30 and TRBJ2-3; D unresolved. CDR3 length equals 13 residues. CDR1 is GTSNPN, CDR2 SVGIG, per germline (reference sequence). The V and J ends lost 2 bases and 5 bases respectively, with 11 bases between them. The CDR3 nucleotides are TGTGCCTGGAGTCTTGAGTTAGGAGATACGCAGTATTTT. Translating gives CAWSLELGDTQYF.

This chain joins TRBV9 and TRBJ1-3, with D tentatively TRBD1 (5 bases). The length of the CDR3 is 15 residues. CDR1 and CDR2 (germline): SGDLS, YYNGEE. V gave up 5 bases and J gave up 3 bases, with 15 bases separating them. This CDR3 is CASRPYRSSGNTIYF. The DNA of the CDR3 is TGTGCCAGCAGACCTTACAGGTCAAGTGGAAACACCATATATTTT. The full variable domain, in which reference TRBV9 and TRBJ1-3 provide the parts outside the CDR3, is DSGVTQTPKHLITATGQRVTLRCSPRSGDLSVYWYQQSLDQGLQFLIQYYNGEERAKGNILERFSAQQFPDLHSELNLSSLELGDSALYFCASRPYRSSGNTIYFGEGSWLTVV.

V usage is TRBV4-3 and J usage is TRBJ1-6, with 7 bases fitting TRBD1. The CDR3 covers 14 residues. J lost 7 bases, V lost 4 bases, and 4 bases had no gene match. CDR1 LGHNA and CDR2 YSLEER come from the germline V gene. The CDR3 DNA follows: TGCGCCAGCAGCCTAGAGACAGGGAATTCACCCCTCCACTTT. Amino acid sequence: CASSLETGNSPLHF.

The V and J genes are TRBV3-1 (or the pseudogene TRBV3-2) and TRBJ2-1; 11 nucleotides align to TRBD2. J gave up 7 bases and V 5 bases, and 7 bases lay outside the gene matches. There are 15 residues in the CDR3. Germline loops: CDR1 LGHDT, CDR2 YNNKEL (reference sequence). The chain's CDR3 is CASSSTTSGVNEQFF. Written as DNA, the CDR3 is TGTGCCAGCAGCTCCACGACTAGCGGGGTAAATGAGCAGTTCTTC.

This chain uses TRBV11-2 with TRBJ2-7; D is possibly TRBD1 (6 bases). The CDR3 runs 13 residues. The germline V gene has CDR1 SGHAT and CDR2 FQNNGV. Trimming stripped 2 bases from V and 4 bases from J, with 9 bases between. The DNA of the CDR3 is TGTGCCAGCAGCTTACAGGGGAATTACGAGCAGTACTTC. This gives the protein CASSLQGNYEQYF. Looking up the rest from reference TRBV11-2 and TRBJ2-7 gives the full variable domain: EAGVAQSPRYKIIEKRQSVAFWCNPISGHATLYWYQQILGQGPKLLIQFQNNGVVDDSQLPKDRFSAERLKGVDSTLKIQPAKLEDSAVYLCASSLQGNYEQYFGPGTRLTVT.

The chain couples TRBV4-1 to TRBJ2-2; 7 nucleotides align to TRBD1. Losses at the gene ends were 0 bases for V and 1 base for J; bases not matched to a gene: 11. The CDR3 has 19 amino acids. In germline, CDR1 is MGHRA, CDR2 YSYEKL. The CDR3 sequence is CASSQDSPQTGMNTGELFF. The CDR3 bases are TGCGCCAGCAGCCAAGATAGTCCGCAGACAGGGATGAACACCGGGGAGCTGTTTTTT.